These T cell receptor beta chains were read from a single sample in a study of cytomegalovirus exposure and HLA in healthy donors. Repertoires were generated with immunoSEQ multiplex PCR, while TCRdb's copy carries only in-frame clones and drops some. This table holds 150,000 to 200,000 clones, 70% to 80% found once. Material: PBMCs. The receptors stem from a man between 18 and 29 years old in good health and CMV-seropositive. Both conserved end residues are part of each CDR3. Each record gives: clone size, J gene, D gene, V gene, CDR3 DNA, CDR3 protein. D genes are given only for firm matches. The size of a clone is reported for some rows only, either as once, few or many, or as a class for expanded clones.

>NA|TRBJ1-2|NA|TRBV19
TGTGCCAGTACCGCTGACAGCTATGGCTACACCTTC
CASTADSYGYTF
>NA|TRBJ2-5|TRBD1|TRBV5-1
TGCGCCAGCACTGTTGGGACAGGGCGTTTTGGAGAGACCCAGTACTTC
CASTVGTGRFGETQYF
>NA|TRBJ2-1|TRBD1|TRBV7-9
TGTGCCAGCACCCCAATCGACAGGGCTGGATCCTACAATGAGCAGTTCTTC
CASTPIDRAGSYNEQFF
>NA|TRBJ2-7|TRBD1|TRBV6-5
TGTGCCAGCAGTGTACAGGGGATTAACTACGAGCAGTACTTC
CASSVQGINYEQYF
>few|TRBJ1-4|TRBD1|TRBV27
TGTGCCAGCAGGGACAGGGTTTTTGTTGAAAAACTGTTTTTT
CASRDRVFVEKLFF
>NA|TRBJ2-2|TRBD2|TRBV19
TGTGCCAGTAGGGGAGGGAGTTACACCGGGGAGCTGTTTTTT
CASRGGSYTGELFF
>NA|TRBJ1-2|TRBD1|TRBV7-9
TGTGCCAGCCGCCAGGGGGCCGGGTCTAACTATGGCTACACCTTC
CASRQGAGSNYGYTF
>NA|TRBJ1-1|NA|TRBV29-1
TGCAGCGTCACAGGACTGAACACTGAAGCTTTCTTT
CSVTGLNTEAFF
>once|TRBJ1-5|TRBD1|TRBV27
TGTGCCGTTCCCCGACAGGGTGGCAATCAGCCCCAGCATTTT
CAVPRQGGNQPQHF
>NA|TRBJ1-4|TRBD1|TRBV27
TGTGCCAGCAGTCAGGACAGGGATAATGAAAAACTGTTTTTT
CASSQDRDNEKLFF
>NA|TRBJ2-7|NA|TRBV27
TGTGCCAGCGCACAGGGCTCCTCCTACGAGCAGTACTTC
CASAQGSSYEQYF
>NA|TRBJ2-3|NA|TRBV10-1
TGCGCCAGCAGTGAGAATGAGATGATTCGCACAGATACGCAGTATTTT
CASSENEMIRTDTQYF
>NA|TRBJ1-1|NA|TRBV10-3
TGTGCCATCAGCGATGGTCTGGGCCCAAGGGGTGAAGCTTTCTTT
CAISDGLGPRGEAFF
>NA|TRBJ2-1|TRBD2|TRBV6-5
TGTGCCAGCAGCCCCCGGACTAGCGGCTACAATGAGCAGTTCTTC
CASSPRTSGYNEQFF
>NA|TRBJ2-7|NA|TRBV11-2
TGTGCCAGCAGCTTTGGTCAGGGGTCGGACGAGCAGTACTTC
CASSFGQGSDEQYF
>once|TRBJ2-3|TRBD2|TRBV4-1
TGCGCCAGCAGCCAGCGGGAGGGCCCCCCAGATACGCAGTATTTT
CASSQREGPPDTQYF
>NA|TRBJ1-2|NA|TRBV18
TGTGCCAGCTCACCACCGGTGGACACGAACTATGGCTACACCTTC
CASSPPVDTNYGYTF
>NA|TRBJ2-7|TRBD2|TRBV27
TGTGCCAGCAGTACTGCCCTTGGACTAGCGGGGCCCTACGAGCAGTACTTC
CASSTALGLAGPYEQYF
>NA|TRBJ1-1|TRBD1|TRBV18
TGTGCCAGCTCACCCCCAGGGGGGCGGGTGAACACTGAAGCTTTCTTT
CASSPPGGRVNTEAFF
>NA|TRBJ1-4|TRBD1|TRBV6-5
TGTGCCAGCAGTGACAGGGGTAATGAAAAACTGTTTTTT
CASSDRGNEKLFF
>NA|TRBJ2-5|TRBD1|TRBV7-7
TGTGCTAGCAGCCGCCTTGGGACAGCCCAAGAGACCCAGTACTTC
CASSRLGTAQETQYF
>NA|TRBJ2-7|TRBD1|TRBV4-1
TGCGCCAGCAGCCCAAACTCACCCAACAGAGGGACAGCCGAGCAGTACTTC
CASSPNSPNRGTAEQYF
>NA|TRBJ2-5|TRBD2|TRBV9
TGTGCCAGCAGTCATGCGGGGGGGCGGATTTCGGAGACCCAGTACTTC
CASSHAGGRISETQYF
>NA|TRBJ1-5|NA|TRBV27
TGTGCCAGCAGTTCCGGGTTTACGGAAAATCAGCCCCAGCATTTT
CASSSGFTENQPQHF
>once|TRBJ1-2|TRBD1|TRBV29-1
TGCAGCGCAGTACGACAGGGGACCTATGGCTACACCTTC
CSAVRQGTYGYTF
>NA|TRBJ1-1|TRBD1|TRBV6-5
TGTGCCACCCAACGGGACAGCCTGAACACTGAAGCTTTCTTT
CATQRDSLNTEAFF
>NA|TRBJ2-2|NA|TRBV2
TGTGCCAGCAGTGAAGGAGTAAACCGGAACACCGGGGAGCTGTTTTTT
CASSEGVNRNTGELFF
>NA|TRBJ1-1|TRBD1|TRBV28
TGTGCCAGCAGCCAAGCCGGGACAGGCCCGCAGGGCACTGAAGCTTTCTTT
CASSQAGTGPQGTEAFF
>NA|TRBJ2-7|TRBD1|TRBV5-6
TGTGCCAGCAGCGCCCCGGGACAGGGACCCTACGAGCAGTACTTC
CASSAPGQGPYEQYF
>NA|TRBJ2-1|TRBD1|TRBV29-1
TGCAGCGGTACCGGGACAGAGGAGGACAATGAGCAGTTCTTC
CSGTGTEEDNEQFF
>NA|TRBJ1-1|TRBD1|TRBV4-3
TGCGCCAGCAGCCAAGAGGGACAGCTGAACACTGAAGCTTTCTTT
CASSQEGQLNTEAFF
>NA|TRBJ2-6|TRBD1|TRBV9
TGTGCCAGCAGCGTCCTGGGACAGGCAATTAACTCTGGGGCCAACGTCCTGACTTTC
CASSVLGQAINSGANVLTF
>NA|TRBJ1-2|NA|TRBV9
TGTGCCAGCAGCGCGGCAGGGGACCCGACCTATGGCTACACCTTC
CASSAAGDPTYGYTF
>NA|TRBJ2-7|NA|TRBV7-2
TGTGCCAGCAGCACCTCCGGACAGAGCTCCTACGAGCAGTACTTC
CASSTSGQSSYEQYF
>NA|TRBJ2-1|TRBD2|TRBV30
TGTGCCTCCCTGCCCCCGGGACTAGCCTACAATGAGCAGTTCTTC
CASLPPGLAYNEQFF
>NA|TRBJ1-1|NA|TRBV29-1
TGCAGCGCCCTACAGGGATTGATGAACACTGAAGCTTTCTTT
CSALQGLMNTEAFF
>NA|TRBJ2-1|TRBD2|TRBV5-1
TGCGCCAGCAGCTCCAAAATGGGACTAGCGTCGAATGAGCAGTTCTTC
CASSSKMGLASNEQFF
>NA|TRBJ2-1|NA|TRBV5-4
TGTGCCAGCAGCTTCCCAGGCCCATATTACAATGAGCAGTTCTTC
CASSFPGPYYNEQFF
>NA|TRBJ1-5|TRBD1|TRBV19
TGTGCCAGTATCCGAAGCCCCGGGACAGGACAGCCCCAGCATTTT
CASIRSPGTGQPQHF
>few|TRBJ2-7|TRBD1|TRBV29-1
TGCAGCGTTACCGGGACAGGGGCTACCTACGAGCAGTACTTC
CSVTGTGATYEQYF